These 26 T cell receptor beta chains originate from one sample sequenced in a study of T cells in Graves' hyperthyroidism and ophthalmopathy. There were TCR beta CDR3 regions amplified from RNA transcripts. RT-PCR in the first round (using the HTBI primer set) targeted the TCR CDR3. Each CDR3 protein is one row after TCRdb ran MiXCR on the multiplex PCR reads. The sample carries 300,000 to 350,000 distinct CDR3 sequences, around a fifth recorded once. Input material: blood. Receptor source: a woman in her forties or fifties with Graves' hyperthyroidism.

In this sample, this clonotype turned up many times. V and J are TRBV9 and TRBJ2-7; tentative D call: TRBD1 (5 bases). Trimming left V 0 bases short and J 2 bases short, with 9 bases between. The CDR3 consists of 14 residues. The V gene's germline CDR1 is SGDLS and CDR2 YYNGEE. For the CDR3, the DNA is TGTGCCAGCAGCGTAGCCGACAGAACCTACGAGCAGTACTTC. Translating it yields CASSVADRTYEQYF.

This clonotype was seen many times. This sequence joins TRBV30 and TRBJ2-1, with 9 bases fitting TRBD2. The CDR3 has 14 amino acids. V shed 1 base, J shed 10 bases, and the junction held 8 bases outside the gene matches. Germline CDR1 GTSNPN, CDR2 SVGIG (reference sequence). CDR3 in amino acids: CAWSGVREGREQFF. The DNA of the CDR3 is TGTGCCTGGAGTGGGGTGCGGGAGGGTAGGGAGCAGTTCTTC.

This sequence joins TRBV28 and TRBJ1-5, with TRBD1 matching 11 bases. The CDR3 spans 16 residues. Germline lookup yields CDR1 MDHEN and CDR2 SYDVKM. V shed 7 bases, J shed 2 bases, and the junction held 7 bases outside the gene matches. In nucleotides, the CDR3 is TGTGCCAGCATAGGACAGGGGGCTTCGGGCAATCAGCCCCAGCATTTT. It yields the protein CASIGQGASGNQPQHF.

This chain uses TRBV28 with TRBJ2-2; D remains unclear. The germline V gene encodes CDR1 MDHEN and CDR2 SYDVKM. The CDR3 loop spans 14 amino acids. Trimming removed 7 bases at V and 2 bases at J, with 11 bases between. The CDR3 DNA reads TGTGCCAGCAAATGGGCCTCTAACACCGGGGAGCTGTTTTTT. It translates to CASKWASNTGELFF.

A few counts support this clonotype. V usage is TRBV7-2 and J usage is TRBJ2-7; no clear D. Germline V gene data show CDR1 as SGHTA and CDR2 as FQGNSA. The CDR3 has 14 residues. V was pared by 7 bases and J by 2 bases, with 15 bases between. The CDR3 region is CASTLRESAYEQYF. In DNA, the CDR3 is TGTGCCAGCACCCTTAGAGAGTCCGCCTACGAGCAGTACTTC.

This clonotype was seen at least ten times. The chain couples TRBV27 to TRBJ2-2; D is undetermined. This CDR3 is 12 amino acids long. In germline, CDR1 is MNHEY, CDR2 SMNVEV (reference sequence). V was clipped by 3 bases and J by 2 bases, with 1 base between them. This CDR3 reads CASSFNTGELFF. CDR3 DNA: TGTGCCAGCAGTTTCAACACCGGGGAGCTGTTTTTT.

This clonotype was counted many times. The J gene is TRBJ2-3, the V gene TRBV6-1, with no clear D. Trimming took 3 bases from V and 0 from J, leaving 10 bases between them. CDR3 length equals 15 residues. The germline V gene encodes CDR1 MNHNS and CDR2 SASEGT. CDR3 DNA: TGTGCCAGCAGTGACCGGGCGCATAGCACAGATACGCAGTATTTT. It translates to CASSDRAHSTDTQYF.

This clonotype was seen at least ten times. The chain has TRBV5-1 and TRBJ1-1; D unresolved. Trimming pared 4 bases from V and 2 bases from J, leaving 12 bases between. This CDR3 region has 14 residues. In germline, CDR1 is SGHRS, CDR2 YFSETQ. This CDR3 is CASSLGRKNTEAFF. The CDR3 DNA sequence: TGCGCCAGCAGCCTAGGACGAAAAAACACTGAAGCTTTCTTT. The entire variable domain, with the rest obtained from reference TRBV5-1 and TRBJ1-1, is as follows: KAGVTQTPRYLIKTRGQQVTLSCSPISGHRSVSWYQQTPGQGLQFLFEYFSETQRNKGNFPGRFSGRQFSNSRSEMNVSTLELGDSALYLCASSLGRKNTEAFFGQGTRLTVV.

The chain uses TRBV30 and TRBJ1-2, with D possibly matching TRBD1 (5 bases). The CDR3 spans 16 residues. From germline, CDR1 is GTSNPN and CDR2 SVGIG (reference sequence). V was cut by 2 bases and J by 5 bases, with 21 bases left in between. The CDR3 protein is CAWSSWRHLEGYGYTF. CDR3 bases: TGTGCCTGGAGTAGCTGGAGACACCTTGAGGGGTATGGCTACACCTTC.

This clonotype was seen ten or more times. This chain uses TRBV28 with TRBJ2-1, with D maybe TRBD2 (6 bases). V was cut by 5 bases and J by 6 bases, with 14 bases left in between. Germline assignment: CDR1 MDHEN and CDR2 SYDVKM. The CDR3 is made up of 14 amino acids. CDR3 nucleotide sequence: TGTGCCAGCAGTCCGGAGGGCCGGGGCAATGAGCAGTTCTTC. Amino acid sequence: CASSPEGRGNEQFF.

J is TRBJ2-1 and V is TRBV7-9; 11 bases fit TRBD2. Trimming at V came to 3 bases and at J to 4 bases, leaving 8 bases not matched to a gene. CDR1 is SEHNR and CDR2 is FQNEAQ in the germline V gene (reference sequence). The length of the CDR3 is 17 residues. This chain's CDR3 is CASSFDSLAGGYNEQFF. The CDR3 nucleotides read TGTGCCAGCAGCTTCGATTCCCTAGCGGGAGGTTACAATGAGCAGTTCTTC.

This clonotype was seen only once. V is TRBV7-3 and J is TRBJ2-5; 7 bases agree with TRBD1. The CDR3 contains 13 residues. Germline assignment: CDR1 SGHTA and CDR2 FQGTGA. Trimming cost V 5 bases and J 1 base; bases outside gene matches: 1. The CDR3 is CASSGTAQETQYF. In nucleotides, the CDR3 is TGTGCCAGCAGCGGGACAGCCCAAGAGACCCAGTACTTC. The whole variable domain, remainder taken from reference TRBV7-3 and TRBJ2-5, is GAGVSQTPSNKVTEKGKYVELRCDPISGHTALYWYRQSLGQGPEFLIYFQGTGAADDSGLPNDRFFAVRPEGSVSTLKIQRTERGDSAVYLCASSGTAQETQYFGPGTRLLVL.

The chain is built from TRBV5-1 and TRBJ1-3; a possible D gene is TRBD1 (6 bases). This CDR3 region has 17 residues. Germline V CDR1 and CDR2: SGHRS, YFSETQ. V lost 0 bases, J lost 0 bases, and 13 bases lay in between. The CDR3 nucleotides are TGCGCCAGCAGCTTGGCAGGGGACCTCTTCTCTGGAAACACCATATATTTT. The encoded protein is CASSLAGDLFSGNTIYF.

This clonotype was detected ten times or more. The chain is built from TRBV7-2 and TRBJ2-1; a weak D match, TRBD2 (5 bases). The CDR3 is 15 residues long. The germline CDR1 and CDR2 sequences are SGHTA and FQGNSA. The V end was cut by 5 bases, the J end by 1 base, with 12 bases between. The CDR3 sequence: CASSPEGGSYNEQFF. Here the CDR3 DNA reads TGTGCCAGCAGCCCCGAGGGCGGTTCCTACAATGAGCAGTTCTTC.

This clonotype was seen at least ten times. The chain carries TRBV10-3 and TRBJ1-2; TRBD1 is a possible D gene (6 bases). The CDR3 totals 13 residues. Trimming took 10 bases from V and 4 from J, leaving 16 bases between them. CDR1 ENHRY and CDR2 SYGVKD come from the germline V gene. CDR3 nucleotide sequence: TGTGCCACCCGTTTTGGGGGCAGCTATGGCTACACCTTC. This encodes CATRFGGSYGYTF.

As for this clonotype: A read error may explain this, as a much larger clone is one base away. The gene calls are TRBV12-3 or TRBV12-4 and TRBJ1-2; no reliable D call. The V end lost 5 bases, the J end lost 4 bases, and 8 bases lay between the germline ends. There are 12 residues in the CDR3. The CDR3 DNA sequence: TGTGCCAGCAGTACGGCGCCCTATGGCTACACCTTC. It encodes CASSTAPYGYTF.

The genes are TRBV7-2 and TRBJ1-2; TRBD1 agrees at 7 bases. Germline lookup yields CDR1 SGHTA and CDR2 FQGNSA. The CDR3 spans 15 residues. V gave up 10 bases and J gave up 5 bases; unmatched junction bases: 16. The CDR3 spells CATRLDRERYYGYTF. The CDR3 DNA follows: TGTGCCACACGCCTCGACAGGGAGAGATATTATGGCTACACCTTC.

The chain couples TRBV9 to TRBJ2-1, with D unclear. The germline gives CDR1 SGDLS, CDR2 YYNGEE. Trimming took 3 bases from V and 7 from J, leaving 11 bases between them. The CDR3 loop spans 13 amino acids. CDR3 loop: CASSGPGFNEQFF. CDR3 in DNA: TGTGCCAGCAGCGGCCCCGGGTTTAATGAGCAGTTCTTC.

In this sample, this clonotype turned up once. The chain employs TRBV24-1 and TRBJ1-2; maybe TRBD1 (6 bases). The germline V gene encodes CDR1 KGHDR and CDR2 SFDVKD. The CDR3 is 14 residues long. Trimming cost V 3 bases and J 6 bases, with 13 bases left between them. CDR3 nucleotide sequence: TGTGCCACCAGTGATGAGGGCAGGGGCGATGGCTACACCTTC. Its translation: CATSDEGRGDGYTF.

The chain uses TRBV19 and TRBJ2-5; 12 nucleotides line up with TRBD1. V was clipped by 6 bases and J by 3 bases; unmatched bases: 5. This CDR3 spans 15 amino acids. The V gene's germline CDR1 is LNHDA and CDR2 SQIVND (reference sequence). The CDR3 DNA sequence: TGTGCCAGTAGCCGGGACAGGGGGCGGGAAGAGACCCAGTACTTC. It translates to CASSRDRGREETQYF.

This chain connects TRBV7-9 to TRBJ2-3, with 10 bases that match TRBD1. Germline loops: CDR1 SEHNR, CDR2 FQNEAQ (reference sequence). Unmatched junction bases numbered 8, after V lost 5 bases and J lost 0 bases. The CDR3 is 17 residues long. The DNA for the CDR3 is TGTGCCAGCAGCCCAGAACCGGGACAGGGGAGCACAGATACGCAGTATTTT. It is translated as CASSPEPGQGSTDTQYF.

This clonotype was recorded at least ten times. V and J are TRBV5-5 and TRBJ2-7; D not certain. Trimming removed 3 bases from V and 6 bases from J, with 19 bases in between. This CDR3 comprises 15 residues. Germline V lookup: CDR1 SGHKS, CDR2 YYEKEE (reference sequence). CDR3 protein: CASSSFQMVGSEQYF. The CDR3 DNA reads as TGTGCCAGCAGCTCTTTTCAAATGGTGGGCAGCGAGCAGTACTTC.

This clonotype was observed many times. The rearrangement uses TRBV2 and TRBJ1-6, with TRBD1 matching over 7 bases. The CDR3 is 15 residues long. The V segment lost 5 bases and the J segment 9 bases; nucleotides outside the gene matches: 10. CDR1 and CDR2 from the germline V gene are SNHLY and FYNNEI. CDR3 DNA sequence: TGTGCCAGCAGTAACAGGGGAAATATAGGTTCACCCCTCCACTTT. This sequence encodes CASSNRGNIGSPLHF. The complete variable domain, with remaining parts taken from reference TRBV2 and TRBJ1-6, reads EPEVTQTPSHQVTQMGQEVILRCVPISNHLYFYWYRQILGQKVEFLVSFYNNEISEKSEIFDDQFSVERPDGSNFTLKIRSTKLEDSAMYFCASSNRGNIGSPLHFGNGTRLTVT.

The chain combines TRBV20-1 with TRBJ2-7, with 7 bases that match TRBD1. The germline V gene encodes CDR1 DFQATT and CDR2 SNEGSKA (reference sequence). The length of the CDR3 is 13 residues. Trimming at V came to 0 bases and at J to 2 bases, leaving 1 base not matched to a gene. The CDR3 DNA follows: TGCAGTGCTAGAGAAGGGGGCCCCTACGAGCAGTACTTC. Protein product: CSAREGGPYEQYF.

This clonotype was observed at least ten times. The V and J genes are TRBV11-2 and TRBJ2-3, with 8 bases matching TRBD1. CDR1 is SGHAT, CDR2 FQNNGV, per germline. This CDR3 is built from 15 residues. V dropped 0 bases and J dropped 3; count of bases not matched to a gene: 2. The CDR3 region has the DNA TGTGCCAGCAGCTTAGATAGGGACAGGACAGATACGCAGTATTTT. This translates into CASSLDRDRTDTQYF.

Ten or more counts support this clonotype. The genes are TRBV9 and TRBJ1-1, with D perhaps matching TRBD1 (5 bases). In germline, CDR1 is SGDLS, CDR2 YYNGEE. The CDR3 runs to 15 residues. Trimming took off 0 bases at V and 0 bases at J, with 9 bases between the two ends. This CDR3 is CASSVGPRVNTEAFF. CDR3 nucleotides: TGTGCCAGCAGCGTAGGTCCCAGGGTGAACACTGAAGCTTTCTTT.